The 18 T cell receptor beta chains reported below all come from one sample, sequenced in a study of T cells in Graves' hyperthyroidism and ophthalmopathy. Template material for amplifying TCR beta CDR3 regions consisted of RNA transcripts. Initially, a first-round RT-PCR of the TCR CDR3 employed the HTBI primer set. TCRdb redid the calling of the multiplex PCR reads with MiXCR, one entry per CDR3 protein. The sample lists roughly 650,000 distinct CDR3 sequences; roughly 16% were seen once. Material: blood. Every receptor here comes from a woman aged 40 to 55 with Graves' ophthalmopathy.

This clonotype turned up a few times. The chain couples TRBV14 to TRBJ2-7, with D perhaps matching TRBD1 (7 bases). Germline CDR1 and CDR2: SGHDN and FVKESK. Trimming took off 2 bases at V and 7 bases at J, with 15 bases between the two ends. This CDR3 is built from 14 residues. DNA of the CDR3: TGTGCCAGCAGCCAACAGGGGGGAGGATATGAGCAGTACTTC. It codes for CASSQQGGGYEQYF. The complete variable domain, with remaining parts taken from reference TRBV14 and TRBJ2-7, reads EAGVTQFPSHSVIEKGQTVTLRCDPISGHDNLYWYRRVMGKEIKFLLHFVKESKQDESGMPNNRFLAERTGGTYSTLKVQPAELEDSGVYFCASSQQGGGYEQYFGPGTRLTVT.

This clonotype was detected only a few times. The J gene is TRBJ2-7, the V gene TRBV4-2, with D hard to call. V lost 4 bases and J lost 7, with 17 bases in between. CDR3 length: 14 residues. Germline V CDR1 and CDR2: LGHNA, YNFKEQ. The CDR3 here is CASSLDPTVGEQYF. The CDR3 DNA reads TGTGCCAGCAGCCTGGACCCTACGGTCGGGGAGCAGTACTTC.

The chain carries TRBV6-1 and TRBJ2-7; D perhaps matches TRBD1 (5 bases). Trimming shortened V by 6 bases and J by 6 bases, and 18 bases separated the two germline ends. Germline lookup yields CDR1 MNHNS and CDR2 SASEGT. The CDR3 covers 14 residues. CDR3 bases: TGTGCCAGCAGAGGACAAGACGATCCTCGCGAGCAGTACTTC. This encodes CASRGQDDPREQYF.

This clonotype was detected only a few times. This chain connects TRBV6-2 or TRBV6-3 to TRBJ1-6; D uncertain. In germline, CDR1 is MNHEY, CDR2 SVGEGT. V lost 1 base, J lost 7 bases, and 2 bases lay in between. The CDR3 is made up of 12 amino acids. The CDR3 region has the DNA TGTGCCAGCAGTTACTGGAATTCACCCCTCCACTTT. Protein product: CASSYWNSPLHF.

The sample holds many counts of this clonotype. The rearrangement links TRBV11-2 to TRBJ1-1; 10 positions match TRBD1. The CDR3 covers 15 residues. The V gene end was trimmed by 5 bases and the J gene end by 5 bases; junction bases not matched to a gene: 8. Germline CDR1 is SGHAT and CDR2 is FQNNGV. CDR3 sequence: CASSLTPGQGTEAFF. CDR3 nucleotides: TGTGCCAGCAGCCTCACTCCGGGACAGGGGACTGAAGCTTTCTTT.

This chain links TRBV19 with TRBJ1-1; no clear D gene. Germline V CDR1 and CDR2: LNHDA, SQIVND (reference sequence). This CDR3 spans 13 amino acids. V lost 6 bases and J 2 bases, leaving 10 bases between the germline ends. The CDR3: CASRGTPNTEAFF. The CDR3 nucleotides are TGTGCCAGTAGGGGCACTCCCAACACTGAAGCTTTCTTT.

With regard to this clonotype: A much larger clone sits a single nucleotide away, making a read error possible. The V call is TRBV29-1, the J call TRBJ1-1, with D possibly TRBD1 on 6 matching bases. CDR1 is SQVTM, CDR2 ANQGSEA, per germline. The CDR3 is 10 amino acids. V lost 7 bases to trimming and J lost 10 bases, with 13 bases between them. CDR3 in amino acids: CSAWEGGAFF. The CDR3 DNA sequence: TGCAGCGCCTGGGAGGGGGGAGCTTTCTTT.

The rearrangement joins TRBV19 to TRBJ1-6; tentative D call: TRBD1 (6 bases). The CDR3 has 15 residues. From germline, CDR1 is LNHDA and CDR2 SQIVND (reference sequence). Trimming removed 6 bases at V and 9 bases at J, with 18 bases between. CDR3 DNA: TGTGCCAGTAGCGAGCTGGCGGAAGGGGGTTCACCCCTCCACTTT. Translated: CASSELAEGGSPLHF.

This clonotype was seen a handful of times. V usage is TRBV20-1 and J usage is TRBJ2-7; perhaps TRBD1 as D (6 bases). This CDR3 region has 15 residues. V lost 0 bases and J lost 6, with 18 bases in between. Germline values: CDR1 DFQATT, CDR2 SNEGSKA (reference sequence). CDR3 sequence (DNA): TGCAGTGCTAGAGATCCCCAGGGGTACTCGCGCGAGCAGTACTTC. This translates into CSARDPQGYSREQYF.

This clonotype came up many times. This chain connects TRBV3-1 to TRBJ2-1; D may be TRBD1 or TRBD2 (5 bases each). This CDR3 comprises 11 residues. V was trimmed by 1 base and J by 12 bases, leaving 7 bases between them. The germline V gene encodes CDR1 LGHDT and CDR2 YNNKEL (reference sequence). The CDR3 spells CASSQGGPQFF. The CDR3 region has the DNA TGTGCCAGCAGCCAAGGGGGACCGCAGTTCTTC.

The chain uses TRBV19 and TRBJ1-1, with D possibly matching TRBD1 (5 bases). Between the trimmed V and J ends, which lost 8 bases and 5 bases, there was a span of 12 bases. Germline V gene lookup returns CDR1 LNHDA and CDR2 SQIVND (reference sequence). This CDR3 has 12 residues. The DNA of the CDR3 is TGTGCCAGTTCGATGGGGCAAACTGAAGCTTTCTTT. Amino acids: CASSMGQTEAFF.

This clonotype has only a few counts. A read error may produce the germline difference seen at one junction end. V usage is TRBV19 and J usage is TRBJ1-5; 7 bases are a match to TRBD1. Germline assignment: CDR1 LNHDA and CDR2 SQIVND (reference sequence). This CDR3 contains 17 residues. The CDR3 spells CASSRQGSKGSYQPQHF. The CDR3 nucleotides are TGTGCCAGTAGTAGACAGGGTTCGAAAGGTAGCTATCAGCCCCAGCATTTT.

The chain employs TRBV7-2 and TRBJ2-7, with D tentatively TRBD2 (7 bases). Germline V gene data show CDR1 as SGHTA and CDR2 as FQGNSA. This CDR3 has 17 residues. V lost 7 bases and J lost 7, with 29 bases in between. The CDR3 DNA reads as TGTGCCAGCACCCAACCCGACTGGGGGGGGCGCTTGAGGGAGCAGTACTTC. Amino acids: CASTQPDWGGRLREQYF.

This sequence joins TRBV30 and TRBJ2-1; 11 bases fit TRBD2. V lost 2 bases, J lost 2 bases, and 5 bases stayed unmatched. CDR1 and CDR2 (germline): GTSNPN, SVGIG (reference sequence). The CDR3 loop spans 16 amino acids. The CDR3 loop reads CAWSLLAGVAYNEQFF. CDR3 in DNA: TGTGCCTGGAGTCTACTAGCGGGGGTTGCCTACAATGAGCAGTTCTTC.

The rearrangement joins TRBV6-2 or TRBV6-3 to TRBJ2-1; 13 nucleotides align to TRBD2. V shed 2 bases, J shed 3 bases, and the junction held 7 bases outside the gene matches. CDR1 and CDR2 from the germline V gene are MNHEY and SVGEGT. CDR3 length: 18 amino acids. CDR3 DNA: TGTGCCAGCAGTTACGGACTAGCGGGAGAATCCTTCTACAATGAGCAGTTCTTC. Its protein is CASSYGLAGESFYNEQFF.

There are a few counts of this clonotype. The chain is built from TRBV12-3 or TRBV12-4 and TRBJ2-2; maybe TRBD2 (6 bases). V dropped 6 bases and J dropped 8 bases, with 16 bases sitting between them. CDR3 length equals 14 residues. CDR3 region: CASSPGVSGGELFF. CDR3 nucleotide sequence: TGTGCCAGCAGCCCGGGAGTCTCGGGGGGGGAGCTGTTTTTT.

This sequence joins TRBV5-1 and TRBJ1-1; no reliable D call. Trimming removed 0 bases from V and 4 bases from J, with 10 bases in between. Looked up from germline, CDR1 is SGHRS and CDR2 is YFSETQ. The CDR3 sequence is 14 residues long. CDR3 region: CASSLAGKITEAFF. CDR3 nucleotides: TGCGCCAGCAGCTTGGCCGGTAAGATCACTGAAGCTTTCTTT.

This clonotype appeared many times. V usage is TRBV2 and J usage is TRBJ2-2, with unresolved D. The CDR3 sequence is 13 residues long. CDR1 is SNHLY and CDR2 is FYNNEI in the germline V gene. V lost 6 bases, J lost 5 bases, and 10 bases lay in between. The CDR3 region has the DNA TGTGCCAGCAGAGGCGAGATTACCGGGGAGCTGTTTTTT. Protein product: CASRGEITGELFF.